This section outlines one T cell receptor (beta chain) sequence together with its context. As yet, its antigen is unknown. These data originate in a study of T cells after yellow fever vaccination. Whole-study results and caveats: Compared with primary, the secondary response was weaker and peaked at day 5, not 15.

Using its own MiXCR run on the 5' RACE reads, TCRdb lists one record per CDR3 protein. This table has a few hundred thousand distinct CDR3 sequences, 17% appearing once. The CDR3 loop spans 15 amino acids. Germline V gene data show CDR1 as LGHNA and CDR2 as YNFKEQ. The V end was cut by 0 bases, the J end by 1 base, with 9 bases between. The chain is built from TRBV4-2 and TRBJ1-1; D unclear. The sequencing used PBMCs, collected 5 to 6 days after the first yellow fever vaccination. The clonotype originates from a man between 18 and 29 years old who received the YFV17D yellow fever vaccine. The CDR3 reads CASSQDFKANTEAFF. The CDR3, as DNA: TGTGCCAGCAGCCAAGATTTCAAGGCGAACACTGAAGCTTTCTTT.